These 13 T cell receptor beta chains share one sample of origin, sequenced in a study of identical twins. From the 5' RACE reads, TCRdb called clonotypes with MiXCR, one entry per CDR3 protein. The sample carries around 680,000 distinct CDR3 sequences, 8.6% recorded once. This sample was also put to use in a study of yellow fever vaccine responses in identical twins.

Material for sequencing was PBMCs. Source of these receptors: a woman aged 18-29 years in good health.

This clonotype was seen a few times. The genes are TRBV6-2 or TRBV6-3 and TRBJ2-7; the D gene is possibly TRBD1 (6 bases). The CDR3 extends over 12 amino acids. V shed 8 bases and J shed 6 bases, with 14 bases lying between them. The germline CDR1 and CDR2 sequences are MNHEY and SVGEGT. Here the CDR3 DNA reads TGTGCCAGCGACGTACCAGGGGCCGAGCAGTACTTC. Amino acids: CASDVPGAEQYF.

Ten or more counts support this clonotype. The genes are TRBV4-2 and TRBJ2-5, with 11 bases that match TRBD2. From germline, CDR1 is LGHNA and CDR2 YNFKEQ. With 0 bases clipped from V and 5 bases from J, the junction kept 8 bases outside the gene matches. The CDR3 is 17 residues long. The CDR3 bases are TGTGCCAGCAGCCAAGATAGTAGCGGGGGGGCCACGGAGACCCAGTACTTC. Its protein product is CASSQDSSGGATETQYF.

This clonotype was observed a handful of times. This chain joins TRBV28 and TRBJ2-7; D gene uncertain. Trimming took 7 bases from V and 4 from J, leaving 17 bases between them. This CDR3 has 14 residues. Germline CDR1 is MDHEN and CDR2 is SYDVKM. The CDR3 reads CASTLGKNPYEQYF. The CDR3 DNA reads as TGTGCCAGCACATTAGGGAAGAACCCGTACGAGCAGTACTTC. Using reference TRBV28 and TRBJ2-7 for the parts outside the CDR3, the full variable domain is DVKVTQSSRYLVKRTGEKVFLECVQDMDHENMFWYRQDPGLGLRLIYFSYDVKMKEKGDIPEGYSVSREKKERFSLILESASTNQTSMYLCASTLGKNPYEQYFGPGTRLTVT.

The chain joins TRBV6-5 to TRBJ2-7; D perhaps matches TRBD1 (6 bases). From germline, CDR1 is MNHEY and CDR2 SVGAGI. Trimming removed 4 bases at V and 7 bases at J, with 14 bases between. This CDR3 spans 13 amino acids. The CDR3 bases are TGTGCCAGCAGTTTCACAGGGCAGGGGGAGCAGTACTTC. Its protein product is CASSFTGQGEQYF.

The CDR3 DNA is TGTGCCAGCAGCTCCGGGGGGGCGAAGGCCAAAAACATTCAGTACTTC. As protein: CASSSGGAKAKNIQYF. The V call is TRBV12-3 or TRBV12-4, the J call TRBJ2-4; TRBD2 agrees at 8 bases. V shed 6 bases, J shed 1 base, and the junction held 8 bases outside the gene matches. The CDR3 length is 16 residues.

J is TRBJ1-1 and V is TRBV27; no firm D call. V lost 1 base, J lost 0 bases, and 12 bases lay in between. Germline V gene sequence: CDR1 MNHEY, CDR2 SMNVEV (reference sequence). There are 16 residues in the CDR3. CDR3 nucleotide sequence: TGTGCCAGCAGTTTATTCCAACCCATCGTGAACACTGAAGCTTTCTTT. Protein: CASSLFQPIVNTEAFF.

This clonotype has only one observation. J is TRBJ2-3 and V is TRBV7-9; 9 positions agree with TRBD1. V shed 4 bases and J 1 base; nucleotides not matched to a gene: 9. CDR3 length: 17 amino acids. Germline V gene sequence: CDR1 SEHNR, CDR2 FQNEAQ (reference sequence). The CDR3 DNA is TGTGCCAGCAGCTCCGACGGGACAGGGCTGGGCACAGATACGCAGTATTTT. The encoded protein is CASSSDGTGLGTDTQYF.

The rearrangement uses TRBV20-1 and TRBJ2-5; D is undetermined. Germline loops: CDR1 DFQATT, CDR2 SNEGSKA (reference sequence). The CDR3 runs to 10 residues. Trimming removed 5 bases from V and 10 bases from J, with 11 bases in between. The CDR3: CSAGDGVQYF. CDR3 sequence (DNA): TGCAGTGCTGGGGATGGAGTCCAGTACTTC.

The chain employs TRBV6-5 and TRBJ2-2, with 7 bases lining up with TRBD2. CDR1 is MNHEY, CDR2 SVGAGI, per germline. CDR3 length: 15 amino acids. The J segment lost 5 bases and the V segment lost 1 base, leaving 4 bases of the junction unmatched. The CDR3 sequence: CASSYFREVTGELFF. The CDR3 nucleotides are TGTGCCAGCAGTTACTTTCGGGAGGTTACCGGGGAGCTGTTTTTT.

The rearrangement joins TRBV7-8 to TRBJ1-1; D is unresolved. The CDR3 has 15 residues. Germline V gene lookup returns CDR1 SGHVS and CDR2 FQNEAQ. V lost 0 bases to trimming and J lost 4 bases, with 12 bases between them. The CDR3 sequence is CASSLAGKDITEAFF. DNA for the CDR3: TGTGCCAGCAGCTTAGCAGGGAAAGATATCACTGAAGCTTTCTTT.

The V and J genes are TRBV7-9 and TRBJ2-7; 8 bases match TRBD1. V dropped 6 bases and J dropped 0; count of bases not matched to a gene: 7. Looked up from germline, CDR1 is SEHNR and CDR2 is FQNEAQ (reference sequence). This CDR3 has 15 amino acids. The CDR3: CASSKPGQVSYEQYF. The CDR3 DNA reads TGTGCCAGCAGTAAGCCGGGACAGGTCTCCTACGAGCAGTACTTC.

J is TRBJ2-5 and V is TRBV6-6; D might be TRBD1 or TRBD2, each matching 5 bases. The CDR3 is 13 residues long. Trimming shortened V by 2 bases and J by 5 bases, and 9 bases separated the two germline ends. Germline lookup yields CDR1 MNHNY and CDR2 SVGAGI (reference sequence). The CDR3: CASSYGEGETQYF. CDR3 nucleotides: TGTGCCAGCAGTTACGGCGAGGGGGAGACCCAGTACTTC.

This clonotype was seen more than once but under ten times. This chain uses TRBV25-1 with TRBJ2-7; D unclear. The germline CDR1 and CDR2 sequences are MGHDK and SYGVNS. The CDR3 consists of 14 residues. The ends were cut back, 1 base at V and 5 bases at J, with 12 bases in the middle. The CDR3 spells CASSESIGRHEQYF. In DNA form, the CDR3 reads TGTGCCAGCAGTGAATCTATAGGGCGGCACGAGCAGTACTTC.